The T cell receptor (beta chain) under discussion was sequenced for a study of cytomegalovirus exposure and HLA in healthy donors. Note on this clone: The antigen is undetermined.

General observations from the study: Data from an earlier analysis indicated that most TCR beta V segments were productive either about 90% or about 30% of the time.

In the PCR, 60 Vbeta and 13 Jbeta primers were used. Produced via immunoSEQ multiplex PCR; TCRdb's table is partial and in-frame only. The repertoire has approximately 140,000 clones, roughly three quarters of them found once; the top ten carry around 1.8%. Germline V gene sequence: CDR1 SGHRS, CDR2 YFSETQ. V was clipped by 1 base and J by 0 bases, with 7 bases between them. CDR3 size: 14 residues. This receptor was identified in a woman in her thirties or forties in good health and CMV-seronegative. The sample was PBMCs. This chain links TRBV5-1 with TRBJ1-2, with D perhaps TRBD1 (5 bases). CDR3 in amino acids: CASSLLTANYGYTF. CDR3 nucleotide sequence: TGCGCCAGCAGCTTGCTGACAGCTAACTATGGCTACACCTTC.